This entry lists 14 T cell receptor beta chains sequenced from one sample in a study of T cell changes during pregnancy in multiple sclerosis (dated by TCRdb to about 2019). Receptor amplification or capture employed the immunoSEQ multiplex PCR assay. The table comes from immuneACCESS by way of TCRdb, which keeps in-frame sequences with V and J called. Part of the clones is missing from these tables; in studies checked, under half for an unresolved V gene and the rest for unknown reasons. A total of over 8,000 clones appear in this sample, around 86% of them only once. Roughly 5.2% of the sample lies in the top ten. Sequencing used CD8+ T cells from peripheral blood mononuclear cells, obtained in the first trimester of pregnancy. The origin of the receptors is a female donor in good health, enrolled as a control in a pregnancy study.

The rearrangement joins TRBV28 to TRBJ1-5, with D possibly matching TRBD1 (6 bases). The V gene's germline CDR1 is MDHEN and CDR2 SYDVKM. Trimming took off 8 bases at V and 0 bases at J, with 14 bases between the two ends. The CDR3 consists of 15 residues. The CDR3 DNA reads as TGTGCCAGCTTATGGGGGCATGGTAGCAATCAGCCCCAGCATTTT. This translates into CASLWGHGSNQPQHF.

V is TRBV6-5 and J is TRBJ1-3; tentative D call: TRBD1 (6 bases). Germline V CDR1 and CDR2: MNHEY, SVGAGI. This CDR3 contains 15 residues. Trimming removed 6 bases at V and 3 bases at J, with 15 bases between. The CDR3 is CASRKSQGFGNTIYF. CDR3 DNA: TGTGCCAGCAGGAAATCACAGGGCTTTGGAAACACCATATATTTT.

The V and J genes are TRBV18 and TRBJ1-1; TRBD1 agrees at 7 bases. The V and J ends lost 7 bases and 0 bases, in that order; junction bases with no gene match: 20. Germline assignment: CDR1 KGHSH and CDR2 LQKENI. The CDR3 spans 19 residues. The CDR3 nucleotides read TGTGCCAGCTTACCGACAGGGAGGTGGATCCCCGTTATGAACACTGAAGCTTTCTTT. It is translated as CASLPTGRWIPVMNTEAFF.

The rearrangement uses TRBV19 and TRBJ2-1; no clear D. V lost 6 bases and J lost 6, with 6 bases in between. CDR1 LNHDA and CDR2 SQIVND come from the germline V gene (reference sequence). The CDR3 contains 11 residues. The CDR3 nucleotides read TGTGCCAGTAGAGACTTCAATGAGCAGTTCTTC. It specifies CASRDFNEQFF. The full variable domain, its missing parts supplied by reference TRBV19 and TRBJ2-1, is DGGITQSPKYLFRKEGQNVTLSCEQNLNHDAMYWYRQDPGQGLRLIYYSQIVNDFQKGDIAEGYSVSREKKESFPLTVTSAQKNPTAFYLCASRDFNEQFFGPGTRLTVL.

This clone was seen only once. The chain combines TRBV11-2 with TRBJ2-7, with 11 nucleotides matching TRBD2. CDR1 is SGHAT and CDR2 is FQNNGV in the germline V gene. This CDR3 comprises 15 residues. Germline trimming cut 5 bases from V and 0 bases from J; bases unmatched to any gene: 3. CDR3 in amino acids: CASSPSGGRSYEQYF. The CDR3 region has the DNA TGTGCCAGCAGCCCTAGCGGGGGGCGCTCCTACGAGCAGTACTTC.

This sequence joins TRBV28 and TRBJ2-1; maybe TRBD2 (5 bases). This CDR3 contains 14 residues. Germline CDR1 is MDHEN and CDR2 is SYDVKM. The ends were cut back, 5 bases at V and 7 bases at J, with 15 bases in the middle. The CDR3 here is CASSRSGEINEQFF. CDR3 DNA: TGTGCCAGCAGTCGCAGCGGTGAAATAAATGAGCAGTTCTTC.

This chain links TRBV2 with TRBJ1-2, with 8 bases identical to TRBD1. CDR3 length: 13 amino acids. Trimming at V came to 7 bases and at J to 6 bases, leaving 7 bases not matched to a gene. The germline gives CDR1 SNHLY, CDR2 FYNNEI. In nucleotides, the CDR3 is TGTGCCAGCATTACCGGGACAGGAAATGGCTACACCTTC. This codes for CASITGTGNGYTF.

The chain couples TRBV4-2 to TRBJ2-1, with D hard to call. The V end lost 1 base, the J end lost 3 bases, and 16 bases lay between the germline ends. The germline V gene encodes CDR1 LGHNA and CDR2 YNFKEQ. This CDR3 contains 17 residues. In DNA, the CDR3 is TGTGCCAGCAGCCAAGGCGATCTTCAACTGAACTACAATGAGCAGTTCTTC. Its translation: CASSQGDLQLNYNEQFF.

This clone was counted a single time. CDR3 bases: TGTGCCAGCAGTCCGACGGAGGCTAGCGGGGGGAATGAGCAGTTCTTC. This translates into CASSPTEASGGNEQFF. The V gene is TRBV6-4, the J gene TRBJ2-1; 11 bases align to TRBD2. Germline assignment: CDR1 MRHNA and CDR2 SNTAGT. J gave up 7 bases and V 5 bases, and 10 bases lay outside the gene matches. The CDR3 loop spans 16 amino acids.

This rearrangement joins TRBV6-1 to TRBJ2-2; TRBD2 might be the D (6 bases). This CDR3 comprises 15 residues. Trimming shortened V by 1 base and J by 7 bases, and 13 bases separated the two germline ends. Germline V gene data show CDR1 as MNHNS and CDR2 as SASEGT. CDR3 DNA sequence: TGTGCCAGCAGTGAAGGGGGCCGGAGGGGCGGGGAGCTGTTTTTT. It codes for CASSEGGRRGGELFF.

This clone is categorized as medium-sized. V gene TRBV7-9 combines with J gene TRBJ2-4; 8 positions agree with TRBD2. Looked up from germline, CDR1 is SEHNR and CDR2 is FQNEAQ (reference sequence). The junction had 11 bases not matched to a gene; V was cut back by 1 base and J by 9 bases. The CDR3 has 16 residues. CDR3 nucleotide sequence: TGTGCCAGCAGCTTAGAGGCCAGAGCGGGAGAGGGCATTCAGTACTTC. Amino acid sequence: CASSLEARAGEGIQYF.

This rearrangement joins TRBV4-3 to TRBJ2-3; D remains ambiguous. V gave up 4 bases and J gave up 1 base, with 3 bases separating them. CDR1 is LGHNA, CDR2 YSLEER, per germline. The CDR3 totals 12 residues. The CDR3 coding sequence is TGCGCCAGCAGCCCGGGCACAGATACGCAGTATTTT. Encoded protein: CASSPGTDTQYF.

This chain uses TRBV7-3 with TRBJ2-1, with a possible D match to TRBD1 (7 bases). The V end was cut by 5 bases, the J end by 8 bases, with 19 bases between. The CDR3 covers 15 residues. Germline V gene lookup returns CDR1 SGHTA and CDR2 FQGTGA. CDR3 nucleotides: TGTGCCAGCAGCCCATTACAGGGGACTCGGGATGAGCAGTTCTTC. It specifies CASSPLQGTRDEQFF. Full variable domain (missing parts from reference TRBV7-3 and TRBJ2-1): GAGVSQTPSNKVTEKGKYVELRCDPISGHTALYWYRQSLGQGPEFLIYFQGTGAADDSGLPNDRFFAVRPEGSVSTLKIQRTERGDSAVYLCASSPLQGTRDEQFFGPGTRLTVL.

The chain is built from TRBV7-9 and TRBJ2-5; D is possibly TRBD2 (6 bases). The J call is uncertain, as TRBJ2-7 better fits the DNA end. Germline CDR1 reads SEHNR; CDR2 reads FQNEAQ (reference sequence). CDR3 length equals 16 residues. The CDR3 nucleotides read TGTGCCAGCAGCTCCGGGGGAGGACCCACTACCTACGAGCAGTACTTC. It is translated as CASSSGGGPTTYEQYF.